Listed below are T cell receptor beta chains from one sample, sequenced in a study of vaccination effects on CD4 cells after COVID-19. These receptors have no identified antigens. Some clones are missing from TCRdb's copy, which holds only in-frame ones; the method was immunoSEQ multiplex PCR. Of about 79,000 clones detected, approximately 74% appear once; the ten largest clones hold roughly 1.9%. The source was CD4+ T cells from PBMCs cultured with HCoV-229E spike peptides, collected before COVID-19 vaccination. The receptors come from a human donor who received a COVID-19 vaccine. The CDR3 runs from the conserved cysteine through the conserved F or W. The D gene is left open where the match is weak. Not all rows give a size; the values are once, few, many and, for expanded clones, a class.

J	V	D	size	CDR3	DNA
TRBJ1-6	TRBV20-1	.	.	CSASNSLHNSPLHF	TGCAGTGCTAGTAACAGTCTTCATAATTCACCCCTCCACTTT
TRBJ1-4	TRBV4-1	TRBD1	.	CATRKGQNNEKLFF	TGCGCCACCAGAAAGGGACAGAATAATGAAAAACTGTTTTTT
TRBJ1-2	TRBV2	.	few	CASSHNYGYTF	TGTGCCAGCAGCCACAATTATGGCTACACCTTC
TRBJ1-1	TRBV5-4	TRBD1	.	CASSFPRTGENTEAFF	TGTGCCAGCAGCTTTCCCCGGACAGGGGAGAACACTGAAGCTTTCTTT
TRBJ2-5	TRBV6-5	.	.	CASRQLSLGTQYF	TGTGCCAGCAGACAACTCTCTCTCGGGACCCAGTACTTC
TRBJ2-1	TRBV3-1/TRBV3-2	TRBD2	.	CASSQVPSGNEQFF	TGTGCCAGCAGCCAAGTACCTAGCGGCAATGAGCAGTTCTTC
TRBJ1-5	TRBV2	.	.	CASSAYGSNQPQHF	TGTGCCAGCAGTGCTTACGGAAGCAATCAGCCCCAGCATTTT
TRBJ2-3	TRBV5-1	.	.	CASSLLSRYTDTQYF	TGCGCCAGCAGCTTGCTTTCTCGATACACAGATACGCAGTATTTT
TRBJ1-1	TRBV2	.	.	CASGPLNTEAFF	TGTGCCAGCGGACCGCTGAACACTGAAGCTTTCTTT
TRBJ1-1	TRBV5-1	.	.	CASSLSLGAGENTEAFF	TGCGCCAGCAGCTTGTCATTAGGGGCAGGGGAGAACACTGAAGCTTTCTTT
TRBJ1-5	TRBV6-4	.	.	CASSASGFSNQPQHF	TGTGCCAGCAGTGCCTCAGGATTTAGCAATCAGCCCCAGCATTTT
TRBJ1-2	TRBV11-2	TRBD1	.	CASKATPGGNGYTF	TGTGCCAGCAAAGCCACCCCAGGGGGCAATGGCTACACCTTC
TRBJ2-5	TRBV24-1	.	.	CATSAKETQYF	TGTGCCACCAGTGCTAAAGAGACCCAGTACTTC
TRBJ1-2	TRBV4-1	.	.	CASSQGDTHYGYTF	TGCGCCAGCAGCCAAGGCGACACCCACTATGGCTACACCTTC
TRBJ2-5	TRBV24-1	.	.	CATSDFSSSRGVGETQYF	TGTGCCACCAGTGATTTCTCCTCGTCCAGGGGTGTTGGAGAGACCCAGTACTTC
TRBJ2-5	TRBV27	.	.	CASSLYVQETQYF	TGTGCCAGCAGTTTATATGTCCAAGAGACCCAGTACTTC
TRBJ2-1	TRBV6-5	.	.	CASSYLSSSHNEQFF	TGTGCCAGCAGTTACCTTTCTAGTTCCCACAATGAGCAGTTCTTC
TRBJ1-5	TRBV28	.	.	CASSLMNQPQHF	TGTGCCAGCAGTTTGATGAATCAGCCCCAGCATTTT
TRBJ1-5	TRBV4-1	.	.	CASSQVVMGMYSNQPQHF	TGCGCCAGCAGCCAAGTTGTCATGGGGATGTATAGCAATCAGCCCCAGCATTTT
TRBJ2-1	TRBV7-6	TRBD1	.	CASTAGTGSYNEQFF	TGTGCCAGCACAGCCGGGACAGGCTCCTACAATGAGCAGTTCTTC
TRBJ1-2	TRBV10-3	.	.	CAISEGTEAGYTF	TGTGCCATCAGTGAAGGGACGGAGGCTGGCTACACCTTC
TRBJ2-1	TRBV28	.	once	CASSFLGYNEQFF	TGTGCCAGCAGTTTCCTGGGCTACAATGAGCAGTTCTTC
TRBJ1-1	TRBV5-1	TRBD1	.	CASSLEGGGGFTNTEAFF	TGCGCCAGCAGCTTGGAAGGGGGCGGTGGGTTTACGAACACTGAAGCTTTCTTT
TRBJ1-3	TRBV5-6	.	.	CASSFGGTGSGNTIYF	TGTGCCAGCAGCTTTGGGGGAACGGGCTCTGGAAACACCATATATTTT
TRBJ1-4	TRBV7-9	.	.	CASSLDSYNEKLFF	TGTGCCAGCAGCTTAGACAGCTATAATGAAAAACTGTTTTTT
TRBJ2-1	TRBV28	.	few	CASATEKHNNEQFF	TGTGCCAGCGCGACAGAGAAACATAACAATGAGCAGTTCTTC
TRBJ2-3	TRBV7-2	TRBD2	.	CASSLTLAGTDTQYF	TGTGCCAGCAGCTTAACCCTAGCGGGCACAGATACGCAGTATTTT
TRBJ1-4	TRBV12-3/TRBV12-4	.	.	CASSSVNVKKLFF	TGTGCCAGCAGTTCCGTAAATGTTAAAAAACTGTTTTTT
TRBJ2-5	TRBV5-1	.	.	CASSSNEGRGETQYF	TGCGCCAGCAGCTCCAACGAGGGCAGGGGAGAGACCCAGTACTTC
TRBJ1-5	TRBV30	.	.	CAWQTGLNQPQHF	TGTGCCTGGCAGACGGGGCTCAATCAGCCCCAGCATTTT
TRBJ2-1	TRBV28	TRBD1	.	CASSFPYRGLEQFF	TGTGCCAGCAGTTTCCCCTACAGGGGGCTGGAGCAGTTCTTC
TRBJ2-3	TRBV5-8	TRBD2	.	CASSSLAGGPTDTQYF	TGTGCCAGCAGCTCGTTAGCGGGGGGTCCCACAGATACGCAGTATTTT
TRBJ1-2	TRBV19	.	.	CASSIREYGYTF	TGTGCCAGTAGTATAAGAGAGTATGGCTACACCTTC
TRBJ1-5	TRBV25-1	.	.	CASSEWDVNQPQHF	TGTGCCAGCAGTGAATGGGATGTCAATCAGCCCCAGCATTTT
TRBJ1-2	TRBV2	.	few	CASSPDWNYGYTF	TGTGCCAGCAGTCCTGACTGGAACTATGGCTACACCTTC
TRBJ1-1	TRBV18	.	few	CASSPPTGNTEAFF	TGTGCCAGCTCACCACCCACAGGGAACACTGAAGCTTTCTTT
TRBJ2-5	TRBV10-3	.	.	CAISESGLAAETQYF	TGTGCCATCAGTGAGTCGGGGCTGGCCGCGGAGACCCAGTACTTC
TRBJ1-3	TRBV7-2	.	once	CASSLAQVPSGNTIYF	TGTGCCAGCAGCTTAGCACAGGTGCCCTCTGGAAACACCATATATTTT
TRBJ2-5	TRBV5-1	.	.	CASSTANGETQYF	TGCGCCAGCAGCACCGCCAATGGAGAGACCCAGTACTTC
TRBJ1-1	TRBV11-1	.	few	CASSLARGGTEAFF	TGTGCCAGCAGCTTAGCACGGGGAGGCACTGAAGCTTTCTTT
TRBJ1-2	TRBV5-5	.	few	CASSLASLAGYTF	TGTGCCAGCAGCTTGGCATCATTGGCCGGCTACACCTTC
TRBJ2-2	TRBV18	.	few	CASSPRGRGTGELFF	TGTGCCAGCTCACCACGGGGAAGAGGGACCGGGGAGCTGTTTTTT
TRBJ2-5	TRBV25-1	TRBD1	.	CASADRGQETQYF	TGTGCCAGCGCAGACAGGGGGCAAGAGACCCAGTACTTC
TRBJ1-2	TRBV3-1/TRBV3-2	.	few	CASSQRSYGYTF	TGTGCCAGCAGCCAAAGGAGCTATGGCTACACCTTC
TRBJ1-1	TRBV29-1	.	.	CSVERGIGTEAFF	TGCAGCGTTGAACGAGGGATTGGTACTGAAGCTTTCTTT
TRBJ2-1	TRBV5-1	TRBD1	.	CASSSRDRGLNEQFF	TGCGCCAGCAGCTCACGGGACAGGGGGCTCAATGAGCAGTTCTTC